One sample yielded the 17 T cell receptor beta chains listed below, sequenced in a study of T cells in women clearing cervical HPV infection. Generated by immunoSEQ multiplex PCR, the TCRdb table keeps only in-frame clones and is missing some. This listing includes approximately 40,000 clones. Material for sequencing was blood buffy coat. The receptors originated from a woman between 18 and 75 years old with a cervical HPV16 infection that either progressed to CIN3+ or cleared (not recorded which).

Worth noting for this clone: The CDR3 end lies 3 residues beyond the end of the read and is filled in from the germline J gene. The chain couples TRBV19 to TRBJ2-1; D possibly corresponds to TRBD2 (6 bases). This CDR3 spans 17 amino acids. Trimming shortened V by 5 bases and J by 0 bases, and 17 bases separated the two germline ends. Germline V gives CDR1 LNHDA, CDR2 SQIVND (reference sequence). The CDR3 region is CASSLGPAGSSYNEQFF. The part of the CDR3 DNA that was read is TGTGCCAGTAGTCTTGGACCAGCGGGTAGCTCCTACAATGAG.

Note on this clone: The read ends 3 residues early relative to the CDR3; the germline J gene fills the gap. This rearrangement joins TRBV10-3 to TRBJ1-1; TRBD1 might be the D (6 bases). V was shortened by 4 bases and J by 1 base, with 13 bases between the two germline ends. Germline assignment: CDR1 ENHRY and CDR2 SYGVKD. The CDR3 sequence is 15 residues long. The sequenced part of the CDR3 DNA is TGTGCCATCAGTGGAGGGGGACACTCGAACACTGAA. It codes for CAISGGGHSNTE. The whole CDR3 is CAISGGGHSNTEAFF.

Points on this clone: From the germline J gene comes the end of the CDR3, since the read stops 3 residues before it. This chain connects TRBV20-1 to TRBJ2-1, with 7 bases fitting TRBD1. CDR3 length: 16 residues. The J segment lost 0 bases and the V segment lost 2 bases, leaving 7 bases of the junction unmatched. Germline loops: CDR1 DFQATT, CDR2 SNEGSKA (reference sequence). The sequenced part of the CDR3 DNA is TGCAGTGCTAGACGGACAGGATACAGCTCCTACAATGAG. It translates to CSARRTGYSSYNE. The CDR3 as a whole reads CSARRTGYSSYNEQFF.

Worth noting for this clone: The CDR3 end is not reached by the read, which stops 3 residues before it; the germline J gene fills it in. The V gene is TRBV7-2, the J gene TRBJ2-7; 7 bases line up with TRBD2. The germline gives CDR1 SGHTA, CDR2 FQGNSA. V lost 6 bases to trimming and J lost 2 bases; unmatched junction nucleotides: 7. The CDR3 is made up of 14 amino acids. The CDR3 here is CASRPSGTTYEQYF. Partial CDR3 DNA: TGTGCCAGCAGACCAAGCGGGACTACCTACGAG.

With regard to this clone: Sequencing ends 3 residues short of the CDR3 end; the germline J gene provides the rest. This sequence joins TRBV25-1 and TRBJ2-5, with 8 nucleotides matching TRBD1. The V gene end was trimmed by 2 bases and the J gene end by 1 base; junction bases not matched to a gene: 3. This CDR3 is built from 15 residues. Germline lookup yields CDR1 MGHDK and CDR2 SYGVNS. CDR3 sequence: CASSEGQGLQETQYF. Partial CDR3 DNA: TGTGCCAGCAGTGAAGGACAGGGCCTCCAAGAGACC.

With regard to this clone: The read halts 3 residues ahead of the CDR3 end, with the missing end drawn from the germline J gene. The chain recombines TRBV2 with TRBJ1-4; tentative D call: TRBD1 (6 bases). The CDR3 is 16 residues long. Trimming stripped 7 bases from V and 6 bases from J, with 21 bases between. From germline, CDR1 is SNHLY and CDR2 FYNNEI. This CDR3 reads CASKPDSHGMDEKLFF. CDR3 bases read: TGTGCCAGCAAACCGGACAGTCATGGGATGGATGAAAAA.

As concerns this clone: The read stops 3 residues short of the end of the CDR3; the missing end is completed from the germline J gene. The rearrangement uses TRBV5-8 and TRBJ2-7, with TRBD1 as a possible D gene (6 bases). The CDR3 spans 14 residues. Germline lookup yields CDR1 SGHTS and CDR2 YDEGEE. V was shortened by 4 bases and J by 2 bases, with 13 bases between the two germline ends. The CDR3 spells CASSRRDTPYEQYF. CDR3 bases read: TGTGCCAGCAGCCGAAGGGACACCCCCTACGAG.

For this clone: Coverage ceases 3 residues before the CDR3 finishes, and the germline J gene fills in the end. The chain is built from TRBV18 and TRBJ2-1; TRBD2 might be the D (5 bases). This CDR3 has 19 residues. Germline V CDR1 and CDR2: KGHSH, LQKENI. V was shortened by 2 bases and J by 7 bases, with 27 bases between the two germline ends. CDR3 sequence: CASSPSLISGDLSGNEQFF. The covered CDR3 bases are TGTGCCAGCTCACCAAGTTTAATAAGTGGCGACTTATCGGGGAATGAG.

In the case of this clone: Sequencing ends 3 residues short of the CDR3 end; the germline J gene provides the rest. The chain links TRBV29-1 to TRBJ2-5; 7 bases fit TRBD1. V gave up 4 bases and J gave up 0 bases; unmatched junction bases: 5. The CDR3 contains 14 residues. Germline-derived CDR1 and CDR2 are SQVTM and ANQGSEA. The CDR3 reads CSVVFRGYQETQYF. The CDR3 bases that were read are TGCAGCGTTGTCTTCAGGGGGTACCAAGAGACC.

CDR3 sequence: CASRAPGLAGYEQYF. Partial CDR3 DNA: TGTGCCAGCAGAGCCCCGGGACTAGCGGGGTACGAG. The rearrangement joins TRBV28 to TRBJ2-7; the match to TRBD2 covers 13 bases. The DNA ends 3 residues before the CDR3 does, and the rest of the CDR3 is filled in from the germline J gene. V shed 6 bases and J 4 bases; nucleotides not matched to a gene: 6. Germline V gene sequence: CDR1 MDHEN, CDR2 SYDVKM. The CDR3 is 15 residues long.

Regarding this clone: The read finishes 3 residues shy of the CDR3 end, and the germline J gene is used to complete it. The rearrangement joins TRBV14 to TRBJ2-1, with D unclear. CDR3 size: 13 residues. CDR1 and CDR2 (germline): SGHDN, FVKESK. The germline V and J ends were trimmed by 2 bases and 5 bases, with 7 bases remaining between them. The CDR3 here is CASSQYKNNEQFF. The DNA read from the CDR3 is TGTGCCAGCAGCCAATACAAAAACAATGAG.

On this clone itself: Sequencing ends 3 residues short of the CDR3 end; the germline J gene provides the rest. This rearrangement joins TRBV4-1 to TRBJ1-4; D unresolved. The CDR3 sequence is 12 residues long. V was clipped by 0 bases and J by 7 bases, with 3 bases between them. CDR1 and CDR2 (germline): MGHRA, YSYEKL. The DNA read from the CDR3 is TGCGCCAGCAGCCAAGACGGTGAAAAA. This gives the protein CASSQDGEK. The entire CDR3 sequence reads CASSQDGEKLFF.

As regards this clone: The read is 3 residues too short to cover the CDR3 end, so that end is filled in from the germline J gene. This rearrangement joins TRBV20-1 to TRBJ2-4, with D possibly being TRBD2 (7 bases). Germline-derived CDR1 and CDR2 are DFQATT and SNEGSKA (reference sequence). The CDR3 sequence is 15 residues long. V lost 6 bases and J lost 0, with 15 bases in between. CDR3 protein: CSAAGDTLAKNIQYF. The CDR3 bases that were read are TGCAGTGCCGCGGGGGACACCCTAGCCAAAAACATT.

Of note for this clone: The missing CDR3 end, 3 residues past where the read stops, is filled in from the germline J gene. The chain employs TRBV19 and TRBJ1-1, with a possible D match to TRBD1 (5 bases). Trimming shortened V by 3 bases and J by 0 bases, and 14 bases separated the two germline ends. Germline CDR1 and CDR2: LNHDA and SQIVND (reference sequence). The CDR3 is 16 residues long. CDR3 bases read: TGTGCCAGTAGTATCGCGGCAGGGTACATGAACACTGAA. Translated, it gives CASSIAAGYMNTE. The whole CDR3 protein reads CASSIAAGYMNTEAFF.

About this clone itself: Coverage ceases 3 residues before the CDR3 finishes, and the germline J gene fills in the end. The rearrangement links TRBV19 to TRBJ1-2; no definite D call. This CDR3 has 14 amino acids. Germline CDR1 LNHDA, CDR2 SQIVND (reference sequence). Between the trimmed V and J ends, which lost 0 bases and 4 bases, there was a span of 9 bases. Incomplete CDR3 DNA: TGTGCCAGTAGTATAGATTCATTCAGCTATGGC. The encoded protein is CASSIDSFSYG. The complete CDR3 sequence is CASSIDSFSYGYTF.

CDR3: CSVGGTGGIGGSSYEQFF. The covered CDR3 bases are TGCAGCGTTGGAGGGACAGGGGGTATCGGCGGGAGCTCGTATGAG. The rearrangement uses TRBV29-1 and TRBJ2-1; 11 bases agree with TRBD1. Coverage ceases 3 residues before the CDR3 finishes, and the germline J gene fills in the end. J gave up 8 bases and V 4 bases, and 19 bases lay outside the gene matches. The CDR3 has 18 residues. In germline, CDR1 is SQVTM, CDR2 ANQGSEA.

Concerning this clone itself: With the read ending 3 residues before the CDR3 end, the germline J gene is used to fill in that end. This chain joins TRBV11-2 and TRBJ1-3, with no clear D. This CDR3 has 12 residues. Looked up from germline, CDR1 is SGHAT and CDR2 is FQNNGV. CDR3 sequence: CASSPGGFFIYF. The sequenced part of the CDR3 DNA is TGTGCCAGCAGCCCCGGCGGCTTTTTC.